This T cell receptor (beta chain) comes out of a study of graft-versus-host responses after intestinal transplantation. Trimming pared 0 bases from V and 0 bases from J, leaving 3 bases between. This CDR3 contains 13 residues. Germline loops: CDR1 SGHRS, CDR2 YFSETQ. Concerning this clone itself: The target antigen is unknown.

Libraries were prepared by immunoSEQ multiplex PCR; TCRdb keeps only in-frame clonotypes and omits some of them. The sample consists of approximately 130,000 clones, just over 90% of them appearing once. This chain joins TRBV5-1 and TRBJ2-5; D is unclear. The source of this sequence is a human donor who received an intestinal transplant. Sequences were derived from unstimulated CD4+ T cells sorted from spleen or lymph node cells, sampled before intestinal transplant. Here the CDR3 reads CASSLAYQETQYF. The DNA of the CDR3 is TGCGCCAGCAGCTTGGCCTACCAAGAGACCCAGTACTTC. Based on the CDR3 plus reference TRBV5-1 and TRBJ2-5, the full variable domain is KAGVTQTPRYLIKTRGQQVTLSCSPISGHRSVSWYQQTPGQGLQFLFEYFSETQRNKGNFPGRFSGRQFSNSRSEMNVSTLELGDSALYLCASSLAYQETQYFGPGTRLLVL.